One sample yielded the 27 T cell receptor beta chains listed below, sequenced in a study of blood T cell repertoires in COVID-19. Repertoires were generated with immunoSEQ multiplex PCR, while TCRdb's copy carries only in-frame clones and drops some. In the table there are hundreds of thousands of clones, 70% to 90% of which are singletons. Sequencing used PBMCs or T cells enriched from blood (not recorded which). The receptor set was obtained from a woman in her 40s who had recovered from COVID-19.

This clone has just one count. The chain employs TRBV2 and TRBJ1-6; D is uncertain. The germline V gene encodes CDR1 SNHLY and CDR2 FYNNEI. The CDR3 has 14 amino acids. V lost 6 bases and J lost 6, with 12 bases in between. The CDR3: CASRDGVTNSPLHF. CDR3 coding DNA: TGTGCCAGCAGGGACGGGGTAACTAATTCACCCCTCCACTTT.

The J gene is TRBJ2-5, the V gene TRBV19, with D uncertain. Germline V CDR1 and CDR2: LNHDA, SQIVND (reference sequence). V was cut by 1 base and J by 0 bases, with 9 bases left in between. This CDR3 region has 15 residues. The CDR3 loop reads CASSIVGGNQETQYF. In nucleotides, the CDR3 is TGTGCCAGTAGTATAGTCGGCGGCAACCAAGAGACCCAGTACTTC.

This clone was counted once. The rearrangement uses TRBV27 and TRBJ1-6; D remains unclear. Trimming took off 5 bases at V and 4 bases at J, with 6 bases between the two ends. The V gene's germline CDR1 is MNHEY and CDR2 SMNVEV (reference sequence). The CDR3 covers 13 residues. CDR3 bases: TGTGCCAGCAGTGGCCAATATAATTCACCCCTCCACTTT. Protein: CASSGQYNSPLHF.

The rearrangement uses TRBV27 and TRBJ1-5, with TRBD1 identical over 8 bases. The CDR3 is made up of 19 amino acids. The V and J ends lost 5 bases and 0 bases, in that order; junction bases with no gene match: 15. CDR1 MNHEY and CDR2 SMNVEV come from the germline V gene (reference sequence). The CDR3 coding sequence is TGTGCCAGCAGTCCACGTTGGACAGGGTCCGTTTATAGCAATCAGCCCCAGCATTTT. Residues: CASSPRWTGSVYSNQPQHF.

The gene calls are TRBV19 and TRBJ1-1, with 9 positions matching TRBD1. Unmatched junction bases numbered 1, after V lost 5 bases and J lost 0 bases. The CDR3 length is 14 residues. Looked up from germline, CDR1 is LNHDA and CDR2 is SQIVND (reference sequence). CDR3 DNA: TGTGCCAGTAGTTGGGACAGGGTGAACACTGAAGCTTTCTTT. This gives the protein CASSWDRVNTEAFF.

This rearrangement joins TRBV29-1 to TRBJ1-3; 7 bases match TRBD1. This CDR3 has 14 amino acids. CDR1 is SQVTM and CDR2 is ANQGSEA in the germline V gene. V trimming: 7 bases; J trimming: 0 bases; junction bases outside the gene matches: 6. The CDR3 coding sequence is TGCAGCGCTACAGGGGTAGGCTCTGGAAACACCATATATTTT. Its translation: CSATGVGSGNTIYF.

The CDR3 protein is CASSQSASSSSTDTQYF. In DNA form, the CDR3 reads TGTGCCAGCAGCCAGTCTGCGTCTAGCAGTAGCACAGATACGCAGTATTTT. V is TRBV4-2 and J is TRBJ2-3; possible D gene TRBD2, 5 bases. Germline CDR1 and CDR2: LGHNA and YNFKEQ. The CDR3 sequence is 17 residues long. Between the trimmed V and J ends, which lost 3 bases and 0 bases, there was a span of 16 bases.

This clone showed up just a few times. This chain links TRBV4-3 with TRBJ2-7; the match to TRBD2 covers 9 bases. The CDR3 is made up of 16 amino acids. Germline loops: CDR1 LGHNA, CDR2 YSLEER. V dropped 3 bases and J dropped 0; count of bases not matched to a gene: 6. The CDR3 loop is CASSQNLAGDSYEQYF. The CDR3, as DNA: TGCGCCAGCAGCCAGAATTTAGCGGGAGACTCCTACGAGCAGTACTTC.

In its sample, this clone was seen many times. This rearrangement joins TRBV7-3 to TRBJ2-5, with 7 bases that match TRBD2. This CDR3 region has 15 residues. Germline CDR1 is SGHTA and CDR2 is FQGTGA. The ends lost 2 bases at V and 1 base at J; junction bases unmatched: 4. The CDR3 spells CASSLAGVPQETQYF. The CDR3 region has the DNA TGTGCCAGCAGCTTAGCGGGAGTCCCCCAAGAGACCCAGTACTTC.

The chain couples TRBV6-7 to TRBJ1-2; D unresolved. TRBV6-7 is sorted into the ORF group, with uncertain function. This CDR3 has 16 residues. V was shortened by 7 bases and J by 3 bases, with 21 bases between the two germline ends. The chain's CDR3 is CASNPGPHRHHYGYTF. In DNA, the CDR3 is TGTGCCAGCAATCCGGGTCCACACCGTCATCACTATGGCTACACCTTC.

The chain carries TRBV10-3 and TRBJ1-1, with D perhaps matching TRBD1 (5 bases). The CDR3 is made up of 13 amino acids. The V end was cut by 10 bases, the J end by 1 base, with 13 bases between. The germline V gene has CDR1 ENHRY and CDR2 SYGVKD. CDR3 amino acids: CATCGASNTEAFF. In DNA, the CDR3 is TGTGCCACCTGTGGGGCATCGAACACTGAAGCTTTCTTT.

The chain carries TRBV3-1 (or the pseudogene TRBV3-2) and TRBJ2-2, with 7 bases identical to TRBD2. V lost 1 base, J lost 4 bases, and 9 bases stayed unmatched. The CDR3 has 17 amino acids. Germline CDR1 reads LGHDT; CDR2 reads YNNKEL (reference sequence). The CDR3 nucleotides are TGTGCCAGCAGCCAAGTGGCTGGCGGGAGCGGCACCGGGGAGCTGTTTTTT. This gives the protein CASSQVAGGSGTGELFF.

This chain uses TRBV7-9 with TRBJ2-1; D is perhaps TRBD2 (5 bases). Germline V CDR1 and CDR2: SEHNR, FQNEAQ (reference sequence). The CDR3 loop spans 14 amino acids. V lost 0 bases to trimming and J lost 9 bases, with 12 bases between them. CDR3 amino acids: CASSLAGVFGEQFF. In DNA, the CDR3 is TGTGCCAGCAGCTTAGCGGGAGTATTCGGTGAGCAGTTCTTC.

The chain is built from TRBV20-1 and TRBJ2-1; no definite D call. Between the trimmed V and J ends, which lost 5 bases and 11 bases, there was a span of 10 bases. CDR1 DFQATT and CDR2 SNEGSKA come from the germline V gene (reference sequence). This CDR3 comprises 10 residues. CDR3 loop: CSAPSGQQFF. DNA of the CDR3: TGCAGTGCTCCCAGTGGGCAGCAGTTCTTC.

This sequence joins TRBV15 and TRBJ2-2; 10 bases line up with TRBD1. The trim removed 6 bases at V and 6 bases at J, leaving 7 bases unmatched. Germline V lookup: CDR1 LNHNV, CDR2 YYDKDF (reference sequence). The CDR3 is 15 residues long. The CDR3 spells CATSPGQGQSGELFF. The CDR3 DNA is TGTGCCACCAGTCCGGGACAGGGGCAATCCGGGGAGCTGTTTTTT.

The chain carries TRBV18 and TRBJ1-2; 7 bases match TRBD1. V shed 3 bases and J 8 bases; nucleotides not matched to a gene: 9. CDR3 length: 14 amino acids. CDR1 and CDR2 from the germline V gene are KGHSH and LQKENI. CDR3 nucleotide sequence: TGTGCCAGCTCACCCAACAGGGGAGGAGAAGGCTACACCTTC. This sequence encodes CASSPNRGGEGYTF.

The chain recombines TRBV6-5 with TRBJ1-3; 8 positions agree with TRBD1. With 8 bases clipped from V and 0 bases from J, the junction kept 6 bases outside the gene matches. CDR1 MNHEY and CDR2 SVGAGI come from the germline V gene. CDR3 size: 15 residues. CDR3 DNA: TGTGCCAGCCGCAGGGGGCCGAGCTCTGGAAACACCATATATTTT. Protein product: CASRRGPSSGNTIYF.

This clone has only a few counts. V gene TRBV19 combines with J gene TRBJ2-3, with TRBD2 identical over 11 bases. CDR1 and CDR2 from the germline V gene are LNHDA and SQIVND (reference sequence). This CDR3 contains 18 residues. V lost 7 bases to trimming and J lost 4 bases; unmatched junction nucleotides: 16. The DNA of the CDR3 is TGTGCCAGTAACACGGGGAGAATAGCGGGAGGGAGAGCAGATACGCAGTATTTT. Protein product: CASNTGRIAGGRADTQYF.

The V gene is TRBV7-8, the J gene TRBJ2-2; weak D call: TRBD2 (6 bases). The V gene lost 8 bases and the J gene lost 4 bases, with 14 bases spanning the gap. The germline CDR1 and CDR2 sequences are SGHVS and FQNEAQ. The length of the CDR3 is 14 residues. CDR3 in DNA: TGTGCCAGCCTAGGACTATCGATCACCGGGGAGCTGTTTTTT. Encoded protein: CASLGLSITGELFF.

The chain carries TRBV28 and TRBJ1-1; no firm D call. The V gene lost 1 base and the J gene lost 6 bases, with 15 bases spanning the gap. Germline V gene data show CDR1 as MDHEN and CDR2 as SYDVKM. The CDR3 is 15 amino acids. CDR3 DNA sequence: TGTGCCAGCAGTTTATCCGCCGCCCTCAGGTCTGAAGCTTTCTTT. It specifies CASSLSAALRSEAFF.

This chain connects TRBV18 to TRBJ2-2; a weak D match, TRBD1 (6 bases). CDR1 KGHSH and CDR2 LQKENI come from the germline V gene. The V end lost 8 bases, the J end lost 5 bases, and 21 bases lay between the germline ends. This CDR3 is 16 amino acids long. Here the CDR3 DNA reads TGTGCCAGCCTGGAGGCAGGGGCAGGAAGGACCGGGGAGCTGTTTTTT. It codes for CASLEAGAGRTGELFF. Full variable domain (rest looked up from reference TRBV18 and TRBJ2-2): NAGVMQNPRHLVRRRGQEARLRCSPMKGHSHVYWYRQLPEEGLKFMVYLQKENIIDESGMPKERFSAEFPKEGPSILRIQQVVRGDSAAYFCASLEAGAGRTGELFFGEGSRLTVL.

This sequence joins TRBV10-3 and TRBJ2-5; 8 nucleotides line up with TRBD2. The J segment lost 4 bases and the V segment lost 4 bases, leaving 8 bases of the junction unmatched. The CDR3 loop spans 15 amino acids. From germline, CDR1 is ENHRY and CDR2 SYGVKD. The CDR3 coding sequence is TGTGCCATCAGTGTCCAACGGGAGGGTGGAGAGACCCAGTACTTC. Protein: CAISVQREGGETQYF.

The chain carries TRBV9 and TRBJ2-2; D might be TRBD2 (6 bases). The germline V gene encodes CDR1 SGDLS and CDR2 YYNGEE. This CDR3 has 13 amino acids. The V and J ends lost 3 bases and 7 bases respectively, with 10 bases between them. The CDR3 loop reads CASSGRGIGELFF. The CDR3 DNA is TGTGCCAGCAGCGGGAGGGGAATCGGGGAGCTGTTTTTT.

CDR3 in DNA: TGTGCCAGCAGCTTAGAAGTCCTATTTAATGAGCAGTTCTTC. Protein product: CASSLEVLFNEQFF. The chain employs TRBV7-2 and TRBJ2-1; D is uncertain. Trimming shortened V by 1 base and J by 7 bases, and 11 bases separated the two germline ends. CDR3 length equals 14 residues. The germline CDR1 and CDR2 sequences are SGHTA and FQGNSA.

This chain links TRBV2 with TRBJ2-5; 13 bases are a match to TRBD2. J lost 7 bases, V lost 6 bases, and 5 bases had no gene match. The CDR3 is 14 amino acids. Per the germline V gene, CDR1 is SNHLY and CDR2 is FYNNEI. The CDR3: CASSLLAGGGTQYF. Written as DNA, the CDR3 is TGTGCCAGCAGCTTACTAGCGGGAGGGGGGACCCAGTACTTC.

Regarding this clone: The same CDR3 also results from other DNA sequences found in this sample. The chain joins TRBV28 to TRBJ2-7; TRBD1 might be the D (6 bases). V was shortened by 2 bases and J by 4 bases, with 6 bases between the two germline ends. The length of the CDR3 is 12 residues. The V gene's germline CDR1 is MDHEN and CDR2 SYDVKM. CDR3 region: CASSLTGYEQYF. The DNA for the CDR3 is TGTGCCAGCAGTTTAACAGGGTACGAGCAGTACTTC.

The gene calls are TRBV2 and TRBJ2-7; 7 bases align to TRBD1. Looked up from germline, CDR1 is SNHLY and CDR2 is FYNNEI. The CDR3 consists of 12 residues. After removal of 8 bases from V and 5 bases from J, the junction contained 6 bases not matched to a gene. For the CDR3, the DNA is TGTGCCAGCCTCCGGGACAGTGACGAGCAGTACTTC. Its translation: CASLRDSDEQYF.